The T cell receptor beta chain described here comes from a study of naive and memory T cell subsets. Overall study results and limits: Tuberculin site TCR excess was interpreted as type IV hypersensitivity infiltration.

The CDR3 runs to 14 residues. Germline V lookup: CDR1 SEHNR, CDR2 FQNEAQ (reference sequence). The junction had 3 bases not matched to a gene; V was cut back by 4 bases and J by 2 bases. Sample share makes this clonotype medium-sized. Its matching antigen is unknown. Regarding treatment: skin biopsy from PPD injection site in Mantoux-positive individual. An oligonucleotide containing a UMI was ligated to the 3' end of TCR cDNA. Tuberculin skin test biopsies were taken where PPD was injected in Mantoux-positive people. Cells were not sorted; total RNA input targeted about 1 to 1000 ng. Amplification of ligated cDNA took four PCR rounds with SP2 and nested alpha and beta constant primers. A single record per CDR3 protein comes from TCRdb applying MiXCR to the UMI-ligation and nested PCR reads. The profile shows fewer than 35,000 distinct CDR3 sequences, approximately 7.1% of them singletons.

V and J are TRBV7-9 and TRBJ2-7, with 9 bases that match TRBD1. The TCR was taken from an adult in good health. The sample was skin, taken from a tuberculin skin test site. The CDR3 is CASSSRTGAYEQYF. In nucleotides, the CDR3 is TGTGCCAGCAGCTCCCGGACAGGGGCCTACGAGCAGTACTTC.